These 8 T cell receptor beta chains were sequenced from one sample in a study of T cells in Graves' hyperthyroidism and ophthalmopathy. TCR beta CDR3 region amplification was performed from RNA transcripts. TCR CDR3 regions were first amplified by RT-PCR with HTBI primers. MiXCR was run by TCRdb on the multiplex PCR reads, yielding one entry per CDR3 protein. The data show 250,000 to 300,000 distinct CDR3 sequences, roughly 13% seen once. Material: blood. These receptors were obtained from a woman aged 40 to 50 with Graves' hyperthyroidism.

This clonotype has a count of ten or more. The chain is built from TRBV5-8 and TRBJ1-5; D gene unclear. The CDR3 runs to 13 residues. In germline, CDR1 is SGHTS, CDR2 YDEGEE. Trimming left V 4 bases short and J 3 bases short, with 8 bases between. This chain's CDR3 is CASSPRTNQPQHF. CDR3 DNA: TGTGCCAGCAGCCCCCGGACCAATCAGCCCCAGCATTTT.

This clonotype showed up just a few times. The chain is built from TRBV10-3 and TRBJ2-2; weak D call: TRBD2 (6 bases). Trimming cost V 4 bases and J 3 bases, with 15 bases left between them. CDR1 and CDR2 (germline): ENHRY, SYGVKD. The CDR3 totals 16 residues. CDR3 coding DNA: TGTGCCATCAGTGGCCAAGCGGGTATAGACACCGGGGAGCTGTTTTTT. Translating it yields CAISGQAGIDTGELFF.

This chain connects TRBV9 to TRBJ2-1, with D unresolved. V gave up 6 bases and J gave up 0 bases, with 10 bases separating them. CDR1 SGDLS and CDR2 YYNGEE come from the germline V gene. The CDR3 consists of 14 residues. CDR3 sequence reads: CASTRELSYNEQFF. In nucleotides, the CDR3 is TGTGCCAGCACCCGCGAGCTCTCCTACAATGAGCAGTTCTTC.

This clonotype was counted at least ten times. The chain links TRBV2 to TRBJ2-1; either TRBD1 or TRBD2 may supply D (6 bases each). V lost 2 bases, J lost 8 bases, and 16 bases lay in between. Germline V gene lookup returns CDR1 SNHLY and CDR2 FYNNEI. The CDR3 spans 15 residues. The CDR3 is CASSERGQGFDEQFF. CDR3 DNA: TGTGCCAGCAGTGAACGGGGGCAGGGGTTCGATGAGCAGTTCTTC.

This clonotype came up many times. The CDR3 region is CASSLRFTGGATDEQYF. The CDR3 DNA follows: TGTGCCAGCAGCTTACGGTTTACAGGGGGCGCAACAGACGAGCAGTACTTC. The V call is TRBV7-9, the J call TRBJ2-7; 9 bases agree with TRBD1. Germline loops: CDR1 SEHNR, CDR2 FQNEAQ (reference sequence). Losses at the gene ends were 2 bases for V and 5 bases for J; bases not matched to a gene: 13. The CDR3 is 17 amino acids.

This clonotype turned up a few times. The chain is built from TRBV28 and TRBJ2-7, with no clear D. Germline V gene lookup returns CDR1 MDHEN and CDR2 SYDVKM. There are 12 residues in the CDR3. V was cut by 3 bases and J by 5 bases, with 8 bases left in between. The CDR3 protein is CASSFPPHEQYF. The CDR3 DNA reads as TGTGCCAGCAGTTTCCCCCCCCACGAGCAGTACTTC.

This clonotype was observed a few times. J is TRBJ2-3 and V is TRBV7-9; D could derive from TRBD1 or TRBD2 (5 bases each). Germline V CDR1 and CDR2: SEHNR, FQNEAQ (reference sequence). CDR3 length: 13 residues. The V gene lost 3 bases and the J gene lost 4 bases, with 8 bases spanning the gap. CDR3 in amino acids: CASSLWDADTQYF. CDR3 nucleotide sequence: TGTGCCAGCAGCTTGTGGGACGCAGATACGCAGTATTTT.

This chain joins TRBV6-2 or TRBV6-3 and TRBJ2-2, with D maybe TRBD1 (6 bases). Trimming shortened V by 4 bases and J by 6 bases, and 9 bases separated the two germline ends. The germline gives CDR1 MNHEY, CDR2 SVGEGT. This CDR3 spans 13 amino acids. The CDR3 DNA sequence: TGTGCCAGCAGTTCACAGGGTTCCGGGGAGCTGTTTTTT. This translates into CASSSQGSGELFF.